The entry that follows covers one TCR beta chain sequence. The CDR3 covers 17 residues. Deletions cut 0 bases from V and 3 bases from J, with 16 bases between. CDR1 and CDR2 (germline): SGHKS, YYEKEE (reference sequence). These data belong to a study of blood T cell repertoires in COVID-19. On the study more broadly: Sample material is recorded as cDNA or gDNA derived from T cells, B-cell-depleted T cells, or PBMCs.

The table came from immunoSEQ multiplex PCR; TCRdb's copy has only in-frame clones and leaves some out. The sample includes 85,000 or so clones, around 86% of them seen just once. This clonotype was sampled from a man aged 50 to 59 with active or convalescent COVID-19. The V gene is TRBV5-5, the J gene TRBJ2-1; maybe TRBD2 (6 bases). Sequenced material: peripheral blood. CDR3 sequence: CASSLVAGRGVYNEQFF. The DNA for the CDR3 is TGTGCCAGCAGCTTGGTCGCGGGACGGGGAGTCTACAATGAGCAGTTCTTC.